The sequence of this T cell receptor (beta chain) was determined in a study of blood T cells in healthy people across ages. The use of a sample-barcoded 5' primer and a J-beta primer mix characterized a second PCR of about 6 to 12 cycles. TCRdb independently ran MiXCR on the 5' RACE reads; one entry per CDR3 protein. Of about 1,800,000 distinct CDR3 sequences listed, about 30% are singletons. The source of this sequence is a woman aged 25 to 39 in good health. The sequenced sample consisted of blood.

The CDR3 sequence: CASSLIDGSVGNEQFF. Here the CDR3 DNA reads TGTGCCAGCAGCTTAATCGACGGGAGCGTCGGCAATGAGCAGTTCTTC. The V and J genes are TRBV7-9 and TRBJ2-1; a weak D match, TRBD2 (6 bases). CDR3 length equals 16 residues. Per the germline V gene, CDR1 is SEHNR and CDR2 is FQNEAQ (reference sequence). V lost 2 bases to trimming and J lost 6 bases, with 17 bases between them.